This T cell receptor beta chain came from a study of cytomegalovirus exposure and HLA in healthy donors. Study information: Membership in the Caucasian-associated ancestry cluster was found for 81% of approximately 430 genotyped donors.

Germline V lookup: CDR1 SEHNR, CDR2 FQNEAQ (reference sequence). This CDR3 spans 13 amino acids. V lost 5 bases and J 1 base, leaving 8 bases between the germline ends. This PCR relied on a set of 60 Vbeta primers and 13 Jbeta primers. Method: immunoSEQ multiplex PCR; TCRdb's copy keeps in-frame clones and lacks some. The sample yields about 190,000 clones, about four fifths seen once. Sequencing was performed on PBMCs. The chain joins TRBV7-9 to TRBJ1-1, with D perhaps matching TRBD1 (6 bases). This TCR was recovered from a woman aged 18-29 years in good health and CMV-seronegative. The CDR3 bases are TGTGCCAGCAGCGGACAGTCGAACACTGAAGCTTTCTTT. Amino acid sequence: CASSGQSNTEAFF. Based on the CDR3 plus reference TRBV7-9 and TRBJ1-1, the full variable domain is DTGVSQNPRHKITKRGQNVTFRCDPISEHNRLYWYRQTLGQGPEFLTYFQNEAQLEKSRLLSDRFSAERPKGSFSTLEIQRTEQGDSAMYLCASSGQSNTEAFFGQGTRLTVV.